A single sample gave rise to the 26 T cell receptor beta chains below, sequenced in a study of blood T cell repertoires in COVID-19. Produced via immunoSEQ multiplex PCR; TCRdb's table is partial and in-frame only. The table has some 65,000 clones, approximately 79% seen once. Sequenced material: peripheral blood. These receptors originate from a woman between 65 and 79 years old with acute or convalescent COVID-19.

This chain uses TRBV19 with TRBJ2-7; the match to TRBD2 covers 10 bases. This CDR3 region has 13 residues. Trimming took 6 bases from V and 2 from J; bases not matched to a gene: 1. Per the germline V gene, CDR1 is LNHDA and CDR2 is SQIVND (reference sequence). The DNA for the CDR3 is TGTGCCAGTAGAAGCGGGGGGGCCTACGAGCAGTACTTC. Protein product: CASRSGGAYEQYF.

The chain employs TRBV5-1 and TRBJ1-1; D is unresolved. The ends were cut back, 0 bases at V and 1 base at J, with 4 bases in the middle. Per germline, CDR1 SGHRS and CDR2 YFSETQ. The CDR3 runs 13 residues. The CDR3 protein is CASSLDRNTEAFF. The CDR3 nucleotides read TGCGCCAGCAGCTTGGACAGGAACACTGAAGCTTTCTTT.

The chain carries TRBV5-7 and TRBJ1-2, with D perhaps matching TRBD1 (5 bases). TRBV5-7 is labeled an ORF, and its function is uncertain. The CDR3 has 13 amino acids. V dropped 1 base and J dropped 8 bases, with 12 bases sitting between them. The chain's CDR3 is CASSLQRGWGYTF. The CDR3 DNA reads TGTGCCAGCAGCTTGCAAAGGGGATGGGGCTACACCTTC.

The chain carries TRBV27 and TRBJ2-3, with a weak D call TRBD2 (7 bases). This CDR3 is 14 amino acids long. The V end lost 5 bases, the J end lost 4 bases, and 13 bases lay between the germline ends. Germline V gene sequence: CDR1 MNHEY, CDR2 SMNVEV (reference sequence). CDR3 loop: CASSPGGRADTQYF. The CDR3 DNA follows: TGTGCCAGCAGTCCCGGGGGGCGGGCAGATACGCAGTATTTT.

The V call is TRBV7-2, the J call TRBJ2-1; D not resolved. The CDR3 sequence is 14 residues long. Germline V lookup: CDR1 SGHTA, CDR2 FQGNSA. Trimming took 4 bases from V and 6 from J, leaving 13 bases between them. CDR3 bases: TGTGCCAGCAGCTCTACGGGTACTCCCAATGAGCAGTTCTTC. Residues: CASSSTGTPNEQFF.

The gene calls are TRBV5-4 and TRBJ1-2, with D perhaps TRBD1 (5 bases). V was clipped by 7 bases and J by 0 bases, with 19 bases between them. Germline-derived CDR1 and CDR2 are SGHNT and YYREEE (reference sequence). The CDR3 is 16 residues long. DNA of the CDR3: TGTGCCAGCGCGCGGGACCGACAGCAGTCTAACTATGGCTACACCTTC. Its protein product is CASARDRQQSNYGYTF.

V and J are TRBV19 and TRBJ2-5; D might be TRBD2 (6 bases). The CDR3 consists of 13 residues. The ends were cut back, 6 bases at V and 4 bases at J, with 12 bases in the middle. Germline V gene sequence: CDR1 LNHDA, CDR2 SQIVND (reference sequence). CDR3 coding DNA: TGTGCCAGTAGAAAAATGGGGGGAGAGACCCAGTACTTC. Translated, it gives CASRKMGGETQYF.

The V and J genes are TRBV10-3 and TRBJ1-1, with 9 bases matching TRBD1. The V gene's germline CDR1 is ENHRY and CDR2 SYGVKD. J lost 1 base, V lost 4 bases, and 1 base had no gene match. The CDR3 is made up of 14 amino acids. CDR3 sequence reads: CAISGDRENTEAFF. The CDR3 DNA follows: TGTGCCATCAGTGGGGACAGGGAGAACACTGAAGCTTTCTTT.

The chain is built from TRBV12-5 and TRBJ1-3; D gene uncertain. The CDR3 covers 14 residues. V was shortened by 1 base and J by 10 bases, with 14 bases between the two germline ends. Germline CDR1 reads LGHNT; CDR2 reads FRNRAP. The CDR3 region is CASGLANFRGTIYF. DNA of the CDR3: TGTGCTAGTGGTTTGGCGAATTTCCGCGGGACCATATATTTT.

The rearrangement uses TRBV6-4 and TRBJ1-4; D is undetermined. Trimming pared 4 bases from V and 7 bases from J, leaving 16 bases between. The germline gives CDR1 MRHNA, CDR2 SNTAGT. The CDR3 loop spans 15 amino acids. CDR3: CASSAPTPLVEKLFF. CDR3 DNA sequence: TGTGCCAGCAGTGCCCCGACTCCGCTGGTTGAAAAACTGTTTTTT.

This chain joins TRBV5-1 and TRBJ1-4; D uncertain. V was shortened by 2 bases and J by 0 bases, with 8 bases between the two germline ends. The CDR3 extends over 15 amino acids. Germline loops: CDR1 SGHRS, CDR2 YFSETQ. In DNA, the CDR3 is TGCGCCAGCAGCTTTGGACTCTCAACTAATGAAAAACTGTTTTTT. This codes for CASSFGLSTNEKLFF.

This sequence joins TRBV9 and TRBJ2-5; 10 bases align to TRBD2. V was clipped by 0 bases and J by 2 bases; unmatched bases: 7. The CDR3 has 17 amino acids. Germline loops: CDR1 SGDLS, CDR2 YYNGEE. CDR3 loop: CASSVALSGGEQETQYF. The CDR3 nucleotides read TGTGCCAGCAGCGTAGCTCTAAGCGGGGGGGAACAAGAGACCCAGTACTTC. The entire variable domain, with the rest obtained from reference TRBV9 and TRBJ2-5, is as follows: DSGVTQTPKHLITATGQRVTLRCSPRSGDLSVYWYQQSLDQGLQFLIQYYNGEERAKGNILERFSAQQFPDLHSELNLSSLELGDSALYFCASSVALSGGEQETQYFGPGTRLLVL.

This chain connects TRBV9 to TRBJ2-5; 7 nucleotides line up with TRBD1. There are 13 residues in the CDR3. V was clipped by 2 bases and J by 5 bases; unmatched bases: 3. Germline V gene lookup returns CDR1 SGDLS and CDR2 YYNGEE. Here the CDR3 reads CASSVDRVETQYF. In DNA form, the CDR3 reads TGTGCCAGCAGCGTCGACAGGGTGGAGACCCAGTACTTC.

This clone was seen just once. The rearrangement links TRBV3-1 (or the pseudogene TRBV3-2) to TRBJ2-7; 11 bases line up with TRBD2. This CDR3 has 15 residues. Germline V lookup: CDR1 LGHDT, CDR2 YNNKEL (reference sequence). V shed 3 bases and J 2 bases; nucleotides not matched to a gene: 3. Here the CDR3 DNA reads TGTGCCAGCAGCCAGACTAGCGGGGAACCCTACGAGCAGTACTTC. Encoded protein: CASSQTSGEPYEQYF.

The chain uses TRBV29-1 and TRBJ2-3; 8 bases are a match to TRBD1. The ends lost 5 bases at V and 5 bases at J; junction bases unmatched: 9. CDR1 SQVTM and CDR2 ANQGSEA come from the germline V gene. This CDR3 is built from 14 residues. The DNA of the CDR3 is TGCAGCGTTCTTACTGGACAGGGTCAAGATACGCAGTATTTT. It translates to CSVLTGQGQDTQYF.

This sequence joins TRBV4-3 and TRBJ2-7; D ambiguous. V was shortened by 3 bases and J by 1 base, with 10 bases between the two germline ends. CDR1 and CDR2 (germline): LGHNA, YSLEER. The CDR3 consists of 14 residues. CDR3 sequence reads: CASSQVAYSYEQYF. CDR3 sequence (DNA): TGCGCCAGCAGCCAGGTCGCCTATTCCTACGAGCAGTACTTC.

In DNA form, the CDR3 reads TGTGCCAGCAGCGGGGTAATCAGGGGAAACTATGGCTACACCTTC. Encoded protein: CASSGVIRGNYGYTF. This chain links TRBV9 with TRBJ1-2; weak D call: TRBD1 (6 bases). CDR3 size: 15 residues. Looked up from germline, CDR1 is SGDLS and CDR2 is YYNGEE. The V end lost 3 bases, the J end lost 2 bases, and 14 bases lay between the germline ends.

The gene calls are TRBV19 and TRBJ1-1; D not certain. V lost 7 bases to trimming and J lost 1 base, with 22 bases between them. CDR3 length: 17 residues. The germline V gene encodes CDR1 LNHDA and CDR2 SQIVND (reference sequence). Here the CDR3 DNA reads TGTGCCAGTATCGAGGGAAGGCGGGCGGGCGAGAACACTGAAGCTTTCTTT. Translation: CASIEGRRAGENTEAFF.

The gene calls are TRBV27 and TRBJ2-3, with TRBD2 matching 8 bases. From germline, CDR1 is MNHEY and CDR2 SMNVEV (reference sequence). V was pared by 3 bases and J by 4 bases, with 6 bases of the junction left unmatched. CDR3 length: 15 amino acids. In DNA, the CDR3 is TGTGCCAGCAGTTTTGTACGGGGGGGCGCAGATACGCAGTATTTT. It translates to CASSFVRGGADTQYF.

This clone has more than one count but fewer than ten. The chain joins TRBV27 to TRBJ2-7; 7 nucleotides match TRBD2. Germline lookup yields CDR1 MNHEY and CDR2 SMNVEV (reference sequence). The CDR3 consists of 15 residues. J lost 2 bases, V lost 3 bases, and 7 bases had no gene match. Here the CDR3 reads CASSLSRGITYEQYF. As DNA, the CDR3 is TGTGCCAGCAGTTTGTCGCGGGGGATCACCTACGAGCAGTACTTC.

The rearrangement uses TRBV4-3 and TRBJ2-2; 10 bases are a match to TRBD2. The junction had 5 bases not matched to a gene; V was cut back by 3 bases and J by 4 bases. This CDR3 has 16 residues. Germline V gene data show CDR1 as LGHNA and CDR2 as YSLEER. The CDR3 loop reads CASSHLAGVGTGELFF. The CDR3, as DNA: TGCGCCAGCAGCCATCTAGCGGGGGTAGGCACCGGGGAGCTGTTTTTT.

This clone was recorded a few times. This chain joins TRBV6-6 and TRBJ1-5, with 9 nucleotides matching TRBD1. The CDR3 has 15 amino acids. Germline V gene data show CDR1 as MNHNY and CDR2 as SVGAGI (reference sequence). The J segment lost 0 bases and the V segment lost 7 bases, leaving 4 bases of the junction unmatched. CDR3 in amino acids: CASTRDRVSNQPQHF. In DNA, the CDR3 is TGTGCCAGCACCCGGGACAGGGTTAGCAATCAGCCCCAGCATTTT.

This clone was detected a few times. V gene TRBV4-2 combines with J gene TRBJ2-6; a possible D gene is TRBD1 (6 bases). This CDR3 is 19 amino acids long. Germline V CDR1 and CDR2: LGHNA, YNFKEQ. V was pared by 3 bases and J by 1 base, with 19 bases between. The CDR3 protein is CASSQTPVDSQSGANVLTF. In DNA form, the CDR3 reads TGTGCCAGCAGCCAGACCCCGGTGGACAGCCAATCTGGGGCCAACGTCCTGACTTTC.

This clone was counted at least ten times. The genes are TRBV7-2 and TRBJ1-2; D uncertain. Germline CDR1 and CDR2: SGHTA and FQGNSA. CDR3 length: 16 amino acids. Trimming stripped 2 bases from V and 2 bases from J, with 15 bases between. The CDR3 DNA sequence: TGTGCCAGCAGCTTATCATCCGGGAGGCGGAACTATGGCTACACCTTC. Protein: CASSLSSGRRNYGYTF.

V is TRBV24-1 and J is TRBJ1-2; possibly TRBD1 for D (6 bases). With 3 bases removed from V and 4 bases from J, the gap between germline ends came to 11 bases. From germline, CDR1 is KGHDR and CDR2 SFDVKD. This CDR3 contains 14 residues. The chain's CDR3 is CATSDEQGTYGYTF. CDR3 sequence (DNA): TGTGCCACCAGTGATGAACAGGGTACCTATGGCTACACCTTC.

J is TRBJ2-1 and V is TRBV9, with 7 bases fitting TRBD1. Germline V gene sequence: CDR1 SGDLS, CDR2 YYNGEE. The trim removed 2 bases at V and 4 bases at J, leaving 6 bases unmatched. The CDR3 is 15 residues long. CDR3 loop: CASSVFGTAYNEQFF. The CDR3 DNA follows: TGTGCCAGCAGCGTCTTCGGGACAGCGTACAATGAGCAGTTCTTC.